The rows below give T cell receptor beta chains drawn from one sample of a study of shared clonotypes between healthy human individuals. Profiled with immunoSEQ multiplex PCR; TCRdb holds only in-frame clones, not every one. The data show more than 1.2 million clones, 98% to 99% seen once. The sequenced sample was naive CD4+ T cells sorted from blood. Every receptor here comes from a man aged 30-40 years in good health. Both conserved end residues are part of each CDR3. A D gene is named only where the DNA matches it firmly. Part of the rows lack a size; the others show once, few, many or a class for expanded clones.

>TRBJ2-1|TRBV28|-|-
CASSLLARGYNEQFF
TGTGCCAGCAGTTTATTGGCGAGGGGGTACAATGAGCAGTTCTTC
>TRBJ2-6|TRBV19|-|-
CASSISQGTGVWGEPGANVLTF
TGTGCCAGTAGTATTTCTCAGGGCACAGGGGTTTGGGGGGAACCTGGGGCCAACGTCCTGACTTTC
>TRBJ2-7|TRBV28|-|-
CASSPERLSSYEQYF
TGTGCCAGCAGTCCTGAGCGGCTGAGCTCCTACGAGCAGTACTTC
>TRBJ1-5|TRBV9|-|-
CASSRGGQNQPQHF
TGTGCCAGCAGCCGGGGGGGGCAAAATCAGCCCCAGCATTTT
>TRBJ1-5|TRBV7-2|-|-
CASSLESTIHQPQHF
TGTGCCAGCAGCTTAGAGTCGACGATTCATCAGCCCCAGCATTTT
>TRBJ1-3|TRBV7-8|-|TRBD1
CAAGQRSGNTIYF
TGTGCAGCGGGACAGCGCTCTGGAAACACCATATATTTT
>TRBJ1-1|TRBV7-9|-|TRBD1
CASSQGQGETEAFF
TGTGCCAGCAGCCAAGGACAGGGCGAGACTGAAGCTTTCTTT
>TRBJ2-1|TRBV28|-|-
CASSLVASPGPYNEQFF
TGTGCCAGCAGTTTAGTAGCGAGTCCAGGGCCCTACAATGAGCAGTTCTTC
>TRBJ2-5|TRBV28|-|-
CASSRAAQETQYF
TGTGCCAGCAGTCGTGCAGCCCAAGAGACCCAGTACTTC
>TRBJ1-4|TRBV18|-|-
CASKRTGQATNEKLFF
TGTGCCAGCAAGAGAACGGGACAAGCAACTAATGAAAAACTGTTTTTT
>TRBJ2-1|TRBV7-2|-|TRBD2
CASSLGLAGAHIKQFF
TGTGCCAGCAGCTTAGGACTAGCGGGAGCCCATATCAAGCAGTTCTTC
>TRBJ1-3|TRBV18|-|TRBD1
CASSPTRGLPGSGNTIYF
TGTGCCAGCTCACCGACCAGGGGGCTCCCCGGCTCTGGAAACACCATATATTTT
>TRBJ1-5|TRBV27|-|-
CASSSRQFGNQPQHF
TGTGCCAGCAGTTCGAGACAGTTTGGCAATCAGCCCCAGCATTTT
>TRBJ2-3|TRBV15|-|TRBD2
CATSDPGLAGGTDTQYF
TGTGCCACCAGCGATCCGGGACTAGCGGGAGGGACAGATACGCAGTATTTT
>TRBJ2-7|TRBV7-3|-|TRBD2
CASSPFAGVPYEQYF
TGTGCCAGCAGCCCCTTCGCGGGAGTTCCGTACGAGCAGTACTTC
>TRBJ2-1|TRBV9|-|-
CASSERGLGAYNEQFF
TGTGCCAGCAGCGAAAGGGGCTTGGGCGCGTACAATGAGCAGTTCTTC
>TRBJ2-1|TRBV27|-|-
CASSPPSGRSWSYNEQFF
TGTGCCAGCAGTCCCCCCTCTGGCCGTTCTTGGTCCTACAATGAGCAGTTCTTC
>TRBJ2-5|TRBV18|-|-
CASSPLNGQETQYF
TGTGCCAGCTCACCACTTAACGGACAAGAGACCCAGTACTTC
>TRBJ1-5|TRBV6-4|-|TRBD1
CASRENGTGEQPQHF
TGTGCCAGCAGGGAGAATGGGACAGGGGAACAGCCCCAGCATTTT
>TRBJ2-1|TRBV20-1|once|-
CSAAFWDEQFF
TGCAGTGCCGCATTCTGGGATGAGCAGTTCTTC
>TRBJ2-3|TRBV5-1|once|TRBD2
CASSYGTSGRVRADTQYF
TGCGCCAGCAGCTACGGGACTAGCGGGAGGGTCAGGGCAGATACGCAGTATTTT
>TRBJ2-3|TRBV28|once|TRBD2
CASSLSSGRAVDTQYF
TGTGCCAGCAGTCTATCGAGCGGGAGGGCCGTCGATACGCAGTATTTT
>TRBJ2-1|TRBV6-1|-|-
CASSETARLAKFF
TGTGCCAGCAGTGAAACGGCGAGACTTGCTAAGTTCTTC
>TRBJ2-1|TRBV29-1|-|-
CSAFGSRSYNEQFF
TGCAGCGCGTTTGGTAGCCGGTCCTACAATGAGCAGTTCTTC
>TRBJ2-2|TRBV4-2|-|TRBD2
CASSQLASGRAANTGELFF
TGTGCCAGCAGCCAATTGGCTAGCGGGAGGGCCGCGAACACCGGGGAGCTGTTTTTT
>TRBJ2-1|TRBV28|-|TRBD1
CASSLRTGFSSYNEQFF
TGTGCCAGCAGTTTAAGGACAGGGTTTAGCTCCTACAATGAGCAGTTCTTC
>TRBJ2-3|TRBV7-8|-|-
CASSMLGGSTDTQYF
TGTGCCAGCAGCATGCTCGGCGGGAGCACAGATACGCAGTATTTT
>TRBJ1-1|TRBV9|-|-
CASSVKLYGTEAFF
TGTGCCAGCAGCGTAAAATTATACGGCACTGAAGCTTTCTTT
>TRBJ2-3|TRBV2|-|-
CASSESTDTQYF
TGTGCCAGCAGTGAGTCGACAGATACGCAGTATTTT
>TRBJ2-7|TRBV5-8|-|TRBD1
CASSRVTGMNSYEQYF
TGTGCCAGCAGCAGGGTGACAGGGATGAACTCCTACGAGCAGTACTTC
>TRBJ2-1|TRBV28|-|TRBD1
CASSSGTGLRSYNEQFF
TGTGCCAGCAGTTCCGGGACAGGCTTGAGATCCTACAATGAGCAGTTCTTC
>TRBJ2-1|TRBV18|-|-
CASSPVLGNGEQFF
TGTGCCAGCTCACCCGTTCTGGGGAATGGTGAGCAGTTCTTC
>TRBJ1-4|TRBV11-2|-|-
CASSPGVSEKLFF
TGTGCCAGCAGTCCTGGTGTTTCTGAAAAACTGTTTTTT
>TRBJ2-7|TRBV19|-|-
CASSDLGGRYEQYF
TGTGCCAGTAGTGACCTTGGGGGCCGCTACGAGCAGTACTTC
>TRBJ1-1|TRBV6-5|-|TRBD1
CASSYNRGLTEAFF
TGTGCCAGCAGTTACAACAGGGGGCTCACTGAAGCTTTCTTT
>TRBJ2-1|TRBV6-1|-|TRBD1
CASNQGAIYNEQFF
TGTGCCAGCAACCAGGGGGCGATTTACAATGAGCAGTTCTTC
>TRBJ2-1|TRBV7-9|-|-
CASSFTGVVSTPEFF
TGTGCCAGCAGCTTTACGGGAGTGGTTTCTACACCCGAGTTCTTC
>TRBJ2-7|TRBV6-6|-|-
CASSQRLYEQYF
TGTGCCAGCAGCCAACGGCTCTACGAGCAGTACTTC
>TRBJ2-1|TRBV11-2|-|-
CASSSPFNRARGEQFF
TGTGCCAGCAGCTCTCCTTTTAACAGGGCCCGAGGTGAGCAGTTCTTC
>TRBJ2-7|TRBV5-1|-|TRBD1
CASSLGQGPYEQYF
TGCGCCAGCAGCTTGGGACAGGGTCCCTACGAGCAGTACTTC